The rows below give T cell receptor beta chains drawn from one sample of a study of blood T cell repertoires in COVID-19. Generated by immunoSEQ multiplex PCR, the TCRdb table keeps only in-frame clones and is missing some. This table holds about 140,000 clones, 84% found once. The specimen sequenced was peripheral blood. All receptors come from a man in his fifties or sixties with active or convalescent COVID-19. Each CDR3 is given without its conserved first and last residue. Fields, in order: J gene, V gene, CDR3 protein.

J: TRBJ1-2
V: TRBV4-3
CDR3: ASSQEATFLYGYT

J: TRBJ2-3
V: TRBV10-1
CDR3: ASSEVPGGLSDTQY

J: TRBJ2-1
V: TRBV27
CDR3: ASSHTLSGEQF

J: TRBJ1-5
V: TRBV23-1
CDR3: ASSPNGHRRDQPQH

J: TRBJ2-1
V: TRBV11-3
CDR3: ASRKSSGRASYNEQF

J: TRBJ1-5
V: TRBV12-5
CDR3: ASGLVGGQKMYQPQH

J: TRBJ2-1
V: TRBV24-1
CDR3: ATSDPGTSGNLNEQF

J: TRBJ1-5
V: TRBV19
CDR3: ASSIGRGEYSNQPQH

J: TRBJ2-1
V: TRBV10-3
CDR3: AISDKGTSGRGSYNEQF

J: TRBJ2-3
V: TRBV10-1
CDR3: ASSESTVLSDTQY

J: TRBJ2-2
V: TRBV19
CDR3: ASLPGTATGTGELF

J: TRBJ1-2
V: TRBV11-3
CDR3: ASSIMQGAGYT

J: TRBJ1-2
V: TRBV9
CDR3: ASSVASDANYGYT